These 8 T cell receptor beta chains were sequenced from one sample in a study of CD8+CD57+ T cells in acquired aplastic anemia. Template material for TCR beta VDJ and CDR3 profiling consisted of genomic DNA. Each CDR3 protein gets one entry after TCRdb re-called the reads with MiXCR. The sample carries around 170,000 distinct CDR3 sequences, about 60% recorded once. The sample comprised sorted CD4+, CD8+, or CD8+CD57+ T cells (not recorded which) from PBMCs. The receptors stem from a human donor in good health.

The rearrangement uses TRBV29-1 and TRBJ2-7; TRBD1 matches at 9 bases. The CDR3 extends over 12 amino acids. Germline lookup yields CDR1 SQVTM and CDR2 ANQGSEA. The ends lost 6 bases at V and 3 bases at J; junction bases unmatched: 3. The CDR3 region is CSVTGQGYEQYF. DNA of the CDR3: TGCAGCGTCACGGGACAGGGCTACGAGCAGTACTTC.

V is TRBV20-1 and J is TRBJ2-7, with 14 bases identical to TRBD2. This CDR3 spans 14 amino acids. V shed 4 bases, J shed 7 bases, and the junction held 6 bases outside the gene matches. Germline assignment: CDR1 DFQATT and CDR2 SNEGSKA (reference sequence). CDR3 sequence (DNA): TGCAGTGCTACCCCGGGACTAGCGGGAGTTGAGCAGTACTTC. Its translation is CSATPGLAGVEQYF.

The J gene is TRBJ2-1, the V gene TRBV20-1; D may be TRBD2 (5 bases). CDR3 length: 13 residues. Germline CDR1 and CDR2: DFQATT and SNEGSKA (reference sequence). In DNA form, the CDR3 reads TGCCTTGCGAGGGAGAGCTCCTACAATGAGCAGTTCTTC. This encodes CLARESSYNEQFF.

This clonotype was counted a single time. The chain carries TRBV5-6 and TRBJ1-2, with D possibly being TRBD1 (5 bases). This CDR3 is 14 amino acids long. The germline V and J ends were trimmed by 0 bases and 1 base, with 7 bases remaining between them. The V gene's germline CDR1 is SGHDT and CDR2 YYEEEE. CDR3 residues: CASSLGQINYGYTF. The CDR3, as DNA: TGTGCCAGCAGCTTGGGACAGATTAACTATGGCTACACCTTC.

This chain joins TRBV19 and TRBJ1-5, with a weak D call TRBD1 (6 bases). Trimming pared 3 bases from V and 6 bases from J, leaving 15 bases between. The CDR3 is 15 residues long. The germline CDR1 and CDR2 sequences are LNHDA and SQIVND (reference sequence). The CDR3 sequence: CASSISGEEGQPQHF. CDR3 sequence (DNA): TGTGCCAGTAGTATCTCAGGGGAAGAGGGTCAGCCCCAGCATTTT.

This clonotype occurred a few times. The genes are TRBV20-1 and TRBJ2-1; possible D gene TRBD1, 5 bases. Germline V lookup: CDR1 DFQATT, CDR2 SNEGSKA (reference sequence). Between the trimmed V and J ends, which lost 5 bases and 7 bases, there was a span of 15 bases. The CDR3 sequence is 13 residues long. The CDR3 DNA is TGCAGTGCTCCACCCGGCACAGGAAATGAGCAGTTCTTC. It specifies CSAPPGTGNEQFF.

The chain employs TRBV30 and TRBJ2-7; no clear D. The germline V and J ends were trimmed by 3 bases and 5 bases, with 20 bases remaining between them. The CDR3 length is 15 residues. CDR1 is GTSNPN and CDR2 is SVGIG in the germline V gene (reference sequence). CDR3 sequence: CAWSLPWVSRNEQYF. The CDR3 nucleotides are TGTGCCTGGAGCCTGCCCTGGGTTTCGAGGAACGAGCAGTACTTC.

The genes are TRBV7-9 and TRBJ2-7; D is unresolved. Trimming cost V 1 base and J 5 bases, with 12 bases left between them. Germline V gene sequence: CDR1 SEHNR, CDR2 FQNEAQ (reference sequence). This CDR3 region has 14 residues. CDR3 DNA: TGTGCCAGCAGCTTAGGCGGTTCGGACCACGAGCAGTACTTC. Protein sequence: CASSLGGSDHEQYF.